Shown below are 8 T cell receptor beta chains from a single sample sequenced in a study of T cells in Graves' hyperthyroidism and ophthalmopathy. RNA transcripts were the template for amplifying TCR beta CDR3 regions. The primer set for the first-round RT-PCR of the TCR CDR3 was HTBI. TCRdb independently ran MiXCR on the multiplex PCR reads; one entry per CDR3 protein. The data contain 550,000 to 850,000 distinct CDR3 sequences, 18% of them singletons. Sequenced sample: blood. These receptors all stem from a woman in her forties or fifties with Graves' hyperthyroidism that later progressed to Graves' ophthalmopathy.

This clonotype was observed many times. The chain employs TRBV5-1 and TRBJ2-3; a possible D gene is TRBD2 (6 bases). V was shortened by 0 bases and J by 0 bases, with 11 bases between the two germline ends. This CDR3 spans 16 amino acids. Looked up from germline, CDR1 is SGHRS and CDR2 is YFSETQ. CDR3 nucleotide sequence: TGCGCCAGCAGCTTGGTAGCGGATCCTAGCACAGATACGCAGTATTTT. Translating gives CASSLVADPSTDTQYF.

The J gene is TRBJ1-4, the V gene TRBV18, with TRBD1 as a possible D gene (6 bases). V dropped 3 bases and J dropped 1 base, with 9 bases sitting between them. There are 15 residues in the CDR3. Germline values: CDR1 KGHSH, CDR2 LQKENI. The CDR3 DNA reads TGTGCCAGCTCACCCACAGGGTTAACTAATGAAAAACTGTTTTTT. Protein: CASSPTGLTNEKLFF.

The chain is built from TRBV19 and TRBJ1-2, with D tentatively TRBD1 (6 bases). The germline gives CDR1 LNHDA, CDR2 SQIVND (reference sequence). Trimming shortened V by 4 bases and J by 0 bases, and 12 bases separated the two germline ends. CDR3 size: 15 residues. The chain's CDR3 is CASSTKTGANYGYTF. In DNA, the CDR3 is TGTGCCAGTAGTACAAAGACAGGAGCTAACTATGGCTACACCTTC. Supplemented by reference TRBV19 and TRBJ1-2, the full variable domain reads DGGITQSPKYLFRKEGQNVTLSCEQNLNHDAMYWYRQDPGQGLRLIYYSQIVNDFQKGDIAEGYSVSREKKESFPLTVTSAQKNPTAFYLCASSTKTGANYGYTFGSGTRLTVV.

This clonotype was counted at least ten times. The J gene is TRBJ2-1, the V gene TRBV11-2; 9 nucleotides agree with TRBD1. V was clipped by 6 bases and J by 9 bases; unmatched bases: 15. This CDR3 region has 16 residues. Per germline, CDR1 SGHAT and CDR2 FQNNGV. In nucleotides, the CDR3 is TGTGCCAGCAGTCCCCGGGGAGTACAGGGGGCAGCTGAGCAGTTCTTC. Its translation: CASSPRGVQGAAEQFF.

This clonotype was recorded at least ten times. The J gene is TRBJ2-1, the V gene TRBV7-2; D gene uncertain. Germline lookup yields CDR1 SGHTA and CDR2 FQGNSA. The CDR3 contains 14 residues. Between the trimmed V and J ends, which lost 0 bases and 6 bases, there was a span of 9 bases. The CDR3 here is CASSLAWAVNEQFF. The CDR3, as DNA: TGTGCCAGCAGCTTAGCATGGGCAGTCAATGAGCAGTTCTTC.

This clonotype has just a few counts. CDR3 DNA sequence: TGCGCCAGCAGCCAGGCGGGACTTACTAAAAACTATGGCTACACCTTC. Amino acids: CASSQAGLTKNYGYTF. The chain uses TRBV4-1 and TRBJ1-2; a weak D match, TRBD1 (5 bases). Looked up from germline, CDR1 is MGHRA and CDR2 is YSYEKL. The CDR3 runs to 16 residues. With 3 bases removed from V and 2 bases from J, the gap between germline ends came to 16 bases.

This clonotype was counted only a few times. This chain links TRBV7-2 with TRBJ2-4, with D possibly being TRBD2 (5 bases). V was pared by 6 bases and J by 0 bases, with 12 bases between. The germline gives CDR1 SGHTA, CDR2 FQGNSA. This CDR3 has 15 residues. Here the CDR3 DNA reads TGTGCCAGCAGTACGAAAGGAGGAGCCAAAAACATTCAGTACTTC. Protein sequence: CASSTKGGAKNIQYF.

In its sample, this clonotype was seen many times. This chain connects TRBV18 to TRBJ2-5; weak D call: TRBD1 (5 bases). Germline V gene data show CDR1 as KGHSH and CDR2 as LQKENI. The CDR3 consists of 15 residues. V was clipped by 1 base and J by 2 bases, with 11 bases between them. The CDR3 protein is CASSPRYGAQETQYF. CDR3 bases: TGTGCCAGCTCACCACGGTATGGGGCACAAGAGACCCAGTACTTC.